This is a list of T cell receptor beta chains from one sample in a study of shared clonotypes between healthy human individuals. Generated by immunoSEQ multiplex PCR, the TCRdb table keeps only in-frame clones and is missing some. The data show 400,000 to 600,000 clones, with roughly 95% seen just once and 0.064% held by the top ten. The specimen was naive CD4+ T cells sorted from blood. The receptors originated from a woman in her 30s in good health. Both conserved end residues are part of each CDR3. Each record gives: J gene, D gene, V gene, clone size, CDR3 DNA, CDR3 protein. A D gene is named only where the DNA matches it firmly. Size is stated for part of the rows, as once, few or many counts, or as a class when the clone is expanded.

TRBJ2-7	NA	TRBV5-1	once	TGCGCCAGCAGCTTTGAGGGAACCTACGAGCAGTACTTC	CASSFEGTYEQYF
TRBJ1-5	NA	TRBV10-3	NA	TGTGCCATCCAGAGGGATAGCAATCAGCCCCAGCATTTT	CAIQRDSNQPQHF
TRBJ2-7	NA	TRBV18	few	TGTGCCAGCTCACGCCCGCTAGCGAGCAGCTCCTACGAGCAGTACTTC	CASSRPLASSSYEQYF
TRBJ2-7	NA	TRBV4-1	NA	TGCGCCAGCAGCCAAGTTTTCAAGCGACCCTACGAGCAGTACTTC	CASSQVFKRPYEQYF
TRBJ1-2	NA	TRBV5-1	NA	TGCGCCAGCAGCTTCCTTGGGGATTCGGGCTACACCTTC	CASSFLGDSGYTF
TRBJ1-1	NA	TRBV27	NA	TGTGCCAGCAGGCCCCCGGGACGAGGAACTGAAGCTTTCTTT	CASRPPGRGTEAFF
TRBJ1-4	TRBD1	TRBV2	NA	TGTGCCAGCAGTCGGACAGGGCTAAATGAAAAACTGTTTTTT	CASSRTGLNEKLFF
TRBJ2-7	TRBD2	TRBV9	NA	TGTGCCAGCAGCCCACCGGGAACTAGCGGTTACGAGCAGTACTTC	CASSPPGTSGYEQYF
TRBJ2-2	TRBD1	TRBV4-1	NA	TGCGCCAGCAGCCAAGGAGTGACAGGGGTCACCGGGGAGCTGTTTTTT	CASSQGVTGVTGELFF
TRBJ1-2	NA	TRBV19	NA	TGTGCCAGTAGTATAGATCTATTGTTACGCGGGATGGGCTACACCTTC	CASSIDLLLRGMGYTF
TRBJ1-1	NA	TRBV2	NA	TGTGCCAGCAGTCCGTCGCTTTCCCCAGGGAGAGAAACTGAAGCTTTCTTT	CASSPSLSPGRETEAFF
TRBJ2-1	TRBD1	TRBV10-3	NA	TGTGCCATCAGTGAAAGTAGGACAGGGGGCCATTGGGAGCAGTTCTTC	CAISESRTGGHWEQFF
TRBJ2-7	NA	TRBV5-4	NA	TGTGCCAGCAGCTTGGGTGGTGGGAAGAGCTCCTACGAGCAGTACTTC	CASSLGGGKSSYEQYF